Each of the 9 T cell receptor beta chains below was sequenced from the same sample in a study of blood T cell repertoires in COVID-19. Generated by immunoSEQ multiplex PCR, the TCRdb table keeps only in-frame clones and is missing some. The data hold hundreds of thousands of clones, with just under 90% observed a single time. The specimen sequenced was PBMCs or T cells enriched from blood (not recorded which). The receptors derive from a woman aged 25 to 39 who had recovered from COVID-19.

The chain couples TRBV4-2 to TRBJ1-2, with 9 bases fitting TRBD1. The germline V gene encodes CDR1 LGHNA and CDR2 YNFKEQ. The CDR3 runs to 19 residues. V dropped 4 bases and J dropped 2; count of bases not matched to a gene: 17. As DNA, the CDR3 is TGTGCCAGCAGCCGAAGCGGGTTTTCGACAGGGGGAACGAACTATGGCTACACCTTC. As protein: CASSRSGFSTGGTNYGYTF.

The chain joins TRBV3-1 (or the pseudogene TRBV3-2) to TRBJ2-1, with D perhaps TRBD2 (5 bases). Trimming removed 4 bases from V and 8 bases from J, with 9 bases in between. The CDR3 sequence is 12 residues long. Germline V lookup: CDR1 LGHDT, CDR2 YNNKEL (reference sequence). In nucleotides, the CDR3 is TGTGCCAGCAGCCCCACGGAGGATGAGCAGTTCTTC. Protein product: CASSPTEDEQFF.

This clone was seen a few times. The chain couples TRBV12-5 to TRBJ2-1, with D perhaps TRBD2 (5 bases). Trimming left V 7 bases short and J 0 bases short, with 13 bases between. The CDR3 is 15 residues long. Per the germline V gene, CDR1 is LGHNT and CDR2 is FRNRAP. The CDR3 sequence: CASAISSGSYNEQFF. In DNA form, the CDR3 reads TGTGCTAGTGCGATTTCCAGCGGCTCCTACAATGAGCAGTTCTTC.

About this clone itself: The junction departs from the called germline gene at one end, perhaps through a read error. The chain links TRBV7-7 to TRBJ2-5; 7 bases map to TRBD1. This CDR3 region has 15 residues. Germline V gene sequence: CDR1 SSHAT, CDR2 FNYEAQ (reference sequence). The CDR3 loop reads CASSRTGARQETQYF. DNA for the CDR3: TGTGCTAGCAGCCGTACAGGGGCCCGGCAAGAGACCCAGTACTTC.

The chain employs TRBV4-3 and TRBJ2-7, with TRBD2 identical over 11 bases. The CDR3 is made up of 14 amino acids. V gave up 4 bases and J gave up 9 bases; unmatched junction bases: 8. The V gene's germline CDR1 is LGHNA and CDR2 YSLEER. The chain's CDR3 is CASSPGLADAAQYF. CDR3 coding DNA: TGCGCCAGCAGCCCGGGACTAGCGGACGCCGCGCAGTACTTC.

CDR3 sequence: CASSSGTGSQPQHF. Written as DNA, the CDR3 is TGTGCCAGCAGCTCCGGGACAGGGAGTCAGCCCCAGCATTTT. This chain uses TRBV5-5 with TRBJ1-5; 9 bases line up with TRBD1. From germline, CDR1 is SGHKS and CDR2 YYEKEE (reference sequence). V shed 3 bases, J shed 6 bases, and the junction held 4 bases outside the gene matches. CDR3 length equals 14 residues.

The chain combines TRBV28 with TRBJ2-6; perhaps TRBD1 as D (5 bases). Germline assignment: CDR1 MDHEN and CDR2 SYDVKM. The V end lost 7 bases, the J end lost 0 bases, and 10 bases lay between the germline ends. This CDR3 has 15 amino acids. The DNA of the CDR3 is TGTGCCAGCAATGGACACCACTCTGGGGCCAACGTCCTGACTTTC. Translated: CASNGHHSGANVLTF.

The V gene is TRBV6-5, the J gene TRBJ2-2; D is ambiguous. With 9 bases removed from V and 1 base from J, the gap between germline ends came to 9 bases. The CDR3 covers 13 residues. Germline loops: CDR1 MNHEY, CDR2 SVGAGI. The CDR3 loop is CARKIQNTGELFF. Here the CDR3 DNA reads TGTGCCAGGAAGATACAGAACACCGGGGAGCTGTTTTTT.

The rearrangement links TRBV30 to TRBJ2-1; D is possibly TRBD2 (5 bases). Germline CDR1 GTSNPN, CDR2 SVGIG (reference sequence). The CDR3 totals 16 residues. The V and J ends lost 2 bases and 5 bases respectively, with 19 bases between them. DNA of the CDR3: TGTGCCTGGAGTCCCAAAATCGCCCGAGGGCACAATGAGCAGTTCTTC. It specifies CAWSPKIARGHNEQFF.